This TCR beta chain was identified in a study of CD8 T cells in ankylosing spondylitis (TCRdb year 2017). Describing the broader study: To find TCR variants linked to disease, the study profiled T cell receptor beta repertoires in ankylosing spondylitis patients and healthy donors. Peripheral blood samples were taken, and synovial fluid was additionally collected from ankylosing spondylitis patients. The full study cohort comprised 25 ankylosing spondylitis patients and some 100 healthy donors.

In its sample, this clonotype was seen many times. Its specific antigen is unknown. No quality values exist for individual bases; no much larger clone is one base distant. From cysteine to phenylalanine, the CDR3 is 15 amino acids long. The entry retains the CDR3 DNA only, 45 bases that are in frame from base 1. V and J are trimmed by 1 base and 4 bases, and the gene matches miss 7 bases of the junction. CDR1 SGHRS and CDR2 YFSETQ are derived from the germline V gene. Sequenced using an Illumina HiSeq 2500. Quantitative 5'-RACE with molecular barcodes was used to prepare TCR beta libraries. The study's processing was this. A new computational method, built on a probabilistic model of VDJ rearrangement, was used to identify disease-linked TCR variants. Using fastp trimming at Q25 and MiXCR clonotype assembly, TCRdb reanalyzed the public sequencing data and kept in-frame beta chains. One record per CDR3 amino acid sequence lists the most common genes and DNA. The V and J calls here are based on TCRdb, not the publication. This sample gives 200,000 to 300,000 distinct CDR3 sequences in total; about 11% of them show up just once. The ten biggest clones cover about 3% of the sample.

Results the study describes overall, beyond this receptor: Some TCR beta motif variants had previously been reported in synovial fluid and blood of reactive arthritis patients, which suggested common disease-initiation mechanisms. Significant enrichment of the disease-linked clones was reported in matched synovial fluid samples from ankylosing spondylitis patients. Blood from ankylosing spondylitis patients appeared to be characterized by a TCR beta motif composed of eight highly homologous amino acid variants. The disease-linked clones showed a CD8+ phenotype and occurred at relatively low frequencies in peripheral blood.

The sequencing input was blood, either unsorted or a sorted T cell fraction (not recorded which). This chain is built from TRBV5-1 and TRBJ2-7; 8 bases in the middle match TRBD2. The TCR was taken from a male donor with ankylosing spondylitis or in good health (not recorded which). The CDR3 region reads CASSLYAGGGYEQYF. Read as DNA, the sequence is TGCGCCAGCAGCTTGTACGCGGGAGGTGGGTACGAGCAGTACTTC.